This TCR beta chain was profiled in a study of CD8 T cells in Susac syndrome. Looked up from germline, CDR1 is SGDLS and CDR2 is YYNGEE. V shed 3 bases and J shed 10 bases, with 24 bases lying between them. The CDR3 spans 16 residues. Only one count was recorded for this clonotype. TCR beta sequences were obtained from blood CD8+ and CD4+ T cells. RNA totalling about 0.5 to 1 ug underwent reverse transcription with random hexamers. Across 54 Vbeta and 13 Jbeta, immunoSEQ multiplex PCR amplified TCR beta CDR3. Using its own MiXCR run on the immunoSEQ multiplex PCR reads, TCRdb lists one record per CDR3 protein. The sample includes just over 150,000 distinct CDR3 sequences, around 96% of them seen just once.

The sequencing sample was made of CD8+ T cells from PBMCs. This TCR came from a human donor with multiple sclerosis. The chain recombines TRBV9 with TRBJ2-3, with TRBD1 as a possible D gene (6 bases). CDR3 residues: CASSGFTGIEARAQYF. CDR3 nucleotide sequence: TGTGCCAGCAGCGGATTCACAGGGATTGAAGCCAGGGCGCAGTATTTT.